The 14 T cell receptor beta chains below come from one sample, sequenced in a study of shared clonotypes between healthy human individuals. The table came from immunoSEQ multiplex PCR; TCRdb's copy has only in-frame clones and leaves some out. In the table there are about 520,000 clones, roughly 80% of which are singletons. Material: PBMCs. The receptor source for this set is a middle-aged woman in good health. Some clones in this sample may be carry-over from other donors' samples.

The chain is built from TRBV15 and TRBJ2-2; D gene uncertain. The CDR3 is 14 residues long. Germline CDR1 and CDR2: LNHNV and YYDKDF (reference sequence). V lost 3 bases, J lost 4 bases, and 9 bases lay in between. The CDR3, as DNA: TGTGCCACCAGCAGCCTCGTAGGCACCGGGGAGCTGTTTTTT. This encodes CATSSLVGTGELFF.

This rearrangement joins TRBV6-1 to TRBJ1-6; 7 positions match TRBD1. V trimming: 7 bases; J trimming: 3 bases; junction bases outside the gene matches: 3. This CDR3 is 14 amino acids long. Germline CDR1 reads MNHNS; CDR2 reads SASEGT. The CDR3 protein is CASNRGSYNSPLHF. The CDR3 DNA reads as TGTGCCAGCAACAGGGGCAGCTATAATTCACCCCTCCACTTT.

The J gene is TRBJ2-7, the V gene TRBV19; 14 bases agree with TRBD2. The CDR3 sequence is 16 residues long. Germline lookup yields CDR1 LNHDA and CDR2 SQIVND (reference sequence). V gave up 5 bases and J gave up 6 bases; unmatched junction bases: 9. CDR3 sequence reads: CASSPPGLAGVREQYF. CDR3 nucleotide sequence: TGTGCCAGTAGTCCCCCGGGACTAGCGGGAGTCCGCGAGCAGTACTTC.

V usage is TRBV11-2 and J usage is TRBJ1-1, with 10 bases matching TRBD1. V shed 5 bases and J 2 bases; nucleotides not matched to a gene: 17. The CDR3 consists of 19 residues. Germline CDR1 SGHAT, CDR2 FQNNGV. The CDR3 DNA is TGTGCCAGCAGCCCCCGCATCATGGCGTGGGACAGGGGTAACACTGAAGCTTTCTTT. It codes for CASSPRIMAWDRGNTEAFF.

This chain links TRBV10-3 with TRBJ2-3; D is possibly TRBD2 (7 bases). The CDR3 is 17 amino acids. V lost 5 bases and J lost 0, with 18 bases in between. Germline assignment: CDR1 ENHRY and CDR2 SYGVKD. Here the CDR3 reads CAISPPGGHTSTDTQYF. In DNA, the CDR3 is TGTGCCATCAGTCCCCCGGGGGGACATACTAGCACAGATACGCAGTATTTT.

This clone was seen more than once but under ten times. The chain uses TRBV6-1 and TRBJ2-7; D gene ambiguous. The germline V gene encodes CDR1 MNHNS and CDR2 SASEGT. The CDR3 extends over 13 amino acids. Trimming shortened V by 4 bases and J by 9 bases, and 16 bases separated the two germline ends. CDR3 coding DNA: TGTGCCAGCAGTGGAAGAAACTGGGCCGGGCAGTACTTC. Amino acid sequence: CASSGRNWAGQYF.

This chain uses TRBV9 with TRBJ1-4; no clear D gene. The CDR3 covers 17 residues. V was cut by 0 bases and J by 0 bases, with 12 bases left in between. Germline V gene lookup returns CDR1 SGDLS and CDR2 YYNGEE. CDR3 region: CASSVEGSAATNEKLFF. The CDR3 nucleotides are TGTGCCAGCAGCGTAGAGGGCAGTGCAGCAACTAATGAAAAACTGTTTTTT.

This clone has only a few counts. The chain has TRBV30 and TRBJ2-7, with 9 bases identical to TRBD1. V lost 3 bases to trimming and J lost 3 bases; unmatched junction nucleotides: 6. The CDR3 spans 14 residues. The germline V gene has CDR1 GTSNPN and CDR2 SVGIG (reference sequence). As DNA, the CDR3 is TGTGCCTGGAGAACCGGGACAGGGTTCTACGAGCAGTACTTC. Its protein product is CAWRTGTGFYEQYF.

This rearrangement joins TRBV7-9 to TRBJ1-2; the D gene is possibly TRBD1 (6 bases). CDR3 length equals 15 residues. The V gene's germline CDR1 is SEHNR and CDR2 FQNEAQ (reference sequence). Between the trimmed V and J ends, which lost 1 base and 6 bases, there was a span of 15 bases. This CDR3 is CASSLGGAQWDGYTF. CDR3 bases: TGTGCCAGCAGCTTAGGGGGGGCGCAGTGGGATGGCTACACCTTC.

The rearrangement joins TRBV5-1 to TRBJ2-7, with 7 positions matching TRBD1. Trimming at V came to 4 bases and at J to 7 bases, leaving 11 bases not matched to a gene. Germline loops: CDR1 SGHRS, CDR2 YFSETQ. The CDR3 contains 14 residues. The CDR3 reads CASSLTGAGGEQYF. CDR3 DNA: TGCGCCAGCAGCCTCACAGGGGCGGGTGGGGAGCAGTACTTC. Full variable domain (missing parts from reference TRBV5-1 and TRBJ2-7): KAGVTQTPRYLIKTRGQQVTLSCSPISGHRSVSWYQQTPGQGLQFLFEYFSETQRNKGNFPGRFSGRQFSNSRSEMNVSTLELGDSALYLCASSLTGAGGEQYFGPGTRLTVT.

On this clone: Other nucleotide sequences in the sample specify the same CDR3. The V call is TRBV19, the J call TRBJ2-6, with D hard to call. V was shortened by 9 bases and J by 1 base, with 7 bases between the two germline ends. Germline CDR1 is LNHDA and CDR2 is SQIVND (reference sequence). CDR3 size: 13 residues. The CDR3 bases are TGTGCCAGCAGAGTATCTGGGGCCAACGTCCTGACTTTC. Translating it yields CASRVSGANVLTF.

This clone appeared a few times. J is TRBJ2-2 and V is TRBV19; D is ambiguous. Germline-derived CDR1 and CDR2 are LNHDA and SQIVND (reference sequence). This CDR3 spans 14 amino acids. V lost 3 bases, J lost 5 bases, and 10 bases lay in between. The CDR3: CASSIIPWTGELFF. The CDR3 DNA reads as TGTGCCAGTAGTATTATACCCTGGACCGGGGAGCTGTTTTTT.

This clone was recorded many times. V gene TRBV7-9 combines with J gene TRBJ2-7, with a tentative D call TRBD1 (6 bases). CDR3 length: 16 amino acids. Germline loops: CDR1 SEHNR, CDR2 FQNEAQ (reference sequence). Trimming took off 3 bases at V and 3 bases at J, with 18 bases between the two ends. CDR3 sequence (DNA): TGTGCCAGCAGCTTCGACAGGCCCCCCTTATACTACGAGCAGTACTTC. Its protein is CASSFDRPPLYYEQYF.

The V call is TRBV6-1, the J call TRBJ1-1; D is ambiguous. The CDR3 loop spans 15 amino acids. Trimming left V 7 bases short and J 3 bases short, with 18 bases between. Germline V CDR1 and CDR2: MNHNS, SASEGT. CDR3 nucleotide sequence: TGTGCCAGCAATCCGGACCCCTCCGCCCACACTGAAGCTTTCTTT. Translating gives CASNPDPSAHTEAFF.